The present entry profiles one T cell receptor beta chain with its context. Time point described: 2015-2016 season, pre-vaccination. The assay was immunoSEQ multiplex PCR, and TCRdb's table has in-frame clones only and misses some. The sample records several thousand clones, around 83% being singletons. This specimen belongs to a study of follicular helper T cells after annual influenza vaccination. There are 14 residues in the CDR3. V gave up 0 bases and J gave up 6 bases, with 11 bases separating them. Germline assignment: CDR1 MGHRA and CDR2 YSYEKL. The source was CXCR5- memory CD4+ T cells sorted from blood, collected on the day of influenza vaccination. This clonotype was sampled from an adult who received the influenza vaccine. J is TRBJ1-1 and V is TRBV4-1, with D tentatively TRBD1 (5 bases). CDR3 residues: CASSQDMGVAEAFF. CDR3 DNA: TGCGCCAGCAGCCAAGATATGGGGGTGGCTGAAGCTTTCTTT.